This entry lists 9 T cell receptor beta chains sequenced from one sample in a study of siplizumab effects on memory and regulatory T cells. Produced via immunoSEQ multiplex PCR; TCRdb's table is partial and in-frame only. In the table there are approximately 100,000 clones, 75% to 95% of which are singletons. The source material was CD4+ T cells sorted from blood. The receptor set was obtained from a human donor in good health. Some clones in this sample may be carry-over from other donors' samples.

The chain has TRBV6-4 and TRBJ2-1; 10 positions agree with TRBD2. This CDR3 spans 15 amino acids. Germline V gene sequence: CDR1 MRHNA, CDR2 SNTAGT. V was pared by 3 bases and J by 9 bases, with 8 bases of the junction left unmatched. CDR3 DNA sequence: TGTGCCAGCAGTGAAAGCGGGAGGGCCCTAGGTGAGCAGTTCTTC. Amino acid sequence: CASSESGRALGEQFF.

The chain has TRBV19 and TRBJ2-3, with TRBD2 identical over 12 bases. Trimming removed 5 bases from V and 1 base from J; junction bases left unmatched: 4. CDR1 is LNHDA and CDR2 is SQIVND in the germline V gene (reference sequence). The CDR3 length is 16 residues. Written as DNA, the CDR3 is TGTGCCAGTAGTCCCCGACTAGCGGGAGGCACAGATACGCAGTATTTT. Amino acids: CASSPRLAGGTDTQYF.

V and J are TRBV7-3 and TRBJ2-3, with 9 bases identical to TRBD2. This CDR3 is 16 amino acids long. Germline CDR1 reads SGHTA; CDR2 reads FQGTGA. Trimming took 5 bases from V and 3 from J; bases not matched to a gene: 9. CDR3 in amino acids: CASSENSGSWTDTQYF. The CDR3 region has the DNA TGTGCCAGCAGCGAAAATAGCGGGAGCTGGACAGATACGCAGTATTTT.

The genes are TRBV5-1 and TRBJ2-7; 10 positions match TRBD1. V was pared by 3 bases and J by 2 bases, with 2 bases of the junction left unmatched. The V gene's germline CDR1 is SGHRS and CDR2 YFSETQ. The CDR3 runs to 14 residues. CDR3 amino acids: CASSSGQGPYEQYF. In DNA form, the CDR3 reads TGCGCCAGCAGCTCGGGACAGGGGCCCTACGAGCAGTACTTC.

Only one count was recorded for this clone. The chain carries TRBV13 and TRBJ2-7; the match to TRBD2 covers 10 bases. V dropped 5 bases and J dropped 5; count of bases not matched to a gene: 12. The CDR3 spans 16 residues. Per germline, CDR1 PRHDT and CDR2 FYEKMQ (reference sequence). DNA of the CDR3: TGTGCCAGCAGCAAAATAGCGGGAGGCCGGGTCCACGAGCAGTACTTC. This sequence encodes CASSKIAGGRVHEQYF. The entire variable domain, with the rest obtained from reference TRBV13 and TRBJ2-7, is as follows: AAGVIQSPRHLIKEKRETATLKCYPIPRHDTVYWYQQGPGQDPQFLISFYEKMQSDKGSIPDRFSAQQFSDYHSELNMSSLELGDSALYFCASSKIAGGRVHEQYFGPGTRLTVT.

The rearrangement uses TRBV19 and TRBJ1-5; D is unclear. CDR3 length: 17 amino acids. Looked up from germline, CDR1 is LNHDA and CDR2 is SQIVND (reference sequence). Trimming shortened V by 2 bases and J by 6 bases, and 20 bases separated the two germline ends. This chain's CDR3 is CASSIRRARFAIQPQHF. The CDR3, as DNA: TGTGCCAGTAGTATACGGAGAGCCCGTTTTGCAATTCAGCCCCAGCATTTT.

This chain joins TRBV14 and TRBJ2-3; no definite D call. Germline V CDR1 and CDR2: SGHDN, FVKESK. Trimming stripped 0 bases from V and 6 bases from J, with 10 bases between. There are 14 residues in the CDR3. CDR3 protein: CASSQDRRSDTQYF. CDR3 sequence (DNA): TGTGCCAGCAGCCAAGATCGTCGAAGTGATACGCAGTATTTT.

With respect to this clone: The junction differs from germline at one of its ends, possibly a read error. This rearrangement joins TRBV5-4 to TRBJ1-3, with D uncertain. Germline assignment: CDR1 SGHNT and CDR2 YYREEE (reference sequence). CDR3 length: 14 residues. The CDR3 region has the DNA TGTGCCAGCAGCCCCGGGCTGGGTGGAGACACCATATATTTT. Protein product: CASSPGLGGDTIYF.

The chain has TRBV9 and TRBJ2-3, with TRBD2 identical over 14 bases. Trimming removed 4 bases from V and 1 base from J; junction bases left unmatched: 11. In germline, CDR1 is SGDLS, CDR2 YYNGEE. The CDR3 length is 19 residues. The CDR3 is CASSPTGLAGGGGTDTQYF. CDR3 DNA sequence: TGTGCCAGCAGCCCTACCGGACTAGCGGGAGGAGGTGGCACAGATACGCAGTATTTT.